A selection of T cell receptor beta chains follows, all from one sample in a study of blood T cell repertoires in COVID-19. Clones were sequenced by immunoSEQ multiplex PCR, and TCRdb holds only the in-frame ones, with some missing. The table records approximately 110,000 clones, about 93% of them present only once. Material for sequencing was peripheral blood. The receptors come from a man in his fifties or sixties with COVID-19, enrolled during active disease. Both conserved end residues are part of each CDR3.

V	J	CDR3
TRBV18	TRBJ1-2	CASSPDRHSNYGYTF
TRBV5-4	TRBJ1-1	CASRAGTERLEAFF
TRBV10-3	TRBJ1-4	CAISESNSEEKLFF
TRBV9	TRBJ1-3	CASSREWGTGNSGNTIYF
TRBV27	TRBJ2-7	CASSLSGQGWQYF
TRBV7-3	TRBJ2-2	CASSSSGTGELFF
TRBV24-1	TRBJ2-6	CATSDPRGQGASGANVLTF
TRBV4-3	TRBJ2-1	CASSQDSSGQDYNEQFF
TRBV6-1	TRBJ1-2	CASSEGISYGYTF
TRBV6-5	TRBJ1-1	CASSFFRQGDKKAFF
TRBV5-6	TRBJ1-2	CASSFWLGGYTF
TRBV10-2	TRBJ2-6	CASSTGTGNVLTF
TRBV2	TRBJ2-5	CASRGTGLETQYF
TRBV5-1	TRBJ2-1	CASSFSFNEQFF